This T cell receptor beta chain was documented in a study of early T cells in non-severe SARS-CoV-2 infection. For the study at large: The input, bulk RNA from unsorted whole blood, was sequenced, and chains were unpaired.

Findings of the study overall: Using VDJdb, the matching emphasized anti-spike CD8 responses while missing private and CD4 specificities.

The TCR library protocol was used to attach unique molecular identifiers. These identifiers were attached to individual cDNA molecules. Each CDR3 protein gets one entry after TCRdb re-called the 5' RACE reads with MiXCR. The sample holds some 71,000 distinct CDR3 sequences; around 13% are singletons and the top ten take roughly an eighth. The table lists this clonotype with a few counts. What it binds is unknown. V shed 1 base and J shed 2 bases, with 11 bases lying between them. The CDR3 runs 16 residues. In germline, CDR1 is SGHAT, CDR2 FQNNGV. The genes are TRBV11-2 and TRBJ1-4, with TRBD1 as a possible D gene (6 bases). This receptor was obtained from an adult who was a healthcare worker with PCR-confirmed SARS-CoV-2 infection or an uninfected control (not recorded which). The sample taken for sequencing was whole blood. CDR3 region: CASSLGWGATNEKLFF. CDR3 DNA sequence: TGTGCCAGCAGCTTAGGATGGGGGGCGACTAATGAAAAACTGTTTTTT.